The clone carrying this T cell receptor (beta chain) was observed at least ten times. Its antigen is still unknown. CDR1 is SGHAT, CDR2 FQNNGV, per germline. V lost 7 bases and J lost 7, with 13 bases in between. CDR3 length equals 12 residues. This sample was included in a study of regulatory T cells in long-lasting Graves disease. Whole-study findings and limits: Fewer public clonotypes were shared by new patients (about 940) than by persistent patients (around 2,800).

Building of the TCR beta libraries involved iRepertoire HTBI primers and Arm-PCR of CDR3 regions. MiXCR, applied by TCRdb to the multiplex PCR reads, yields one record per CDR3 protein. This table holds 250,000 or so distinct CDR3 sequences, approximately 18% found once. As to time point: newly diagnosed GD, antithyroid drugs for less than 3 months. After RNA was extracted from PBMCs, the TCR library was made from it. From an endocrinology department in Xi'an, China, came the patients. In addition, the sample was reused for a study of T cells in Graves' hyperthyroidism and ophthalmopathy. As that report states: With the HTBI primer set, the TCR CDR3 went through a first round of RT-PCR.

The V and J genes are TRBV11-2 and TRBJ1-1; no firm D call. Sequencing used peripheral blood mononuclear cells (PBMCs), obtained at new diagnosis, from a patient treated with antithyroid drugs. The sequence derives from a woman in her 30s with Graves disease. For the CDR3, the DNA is TGTGCCAGCACCACTACCGGGAATGAAGCTTTCTTT. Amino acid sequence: CASTTTGNEAFF.